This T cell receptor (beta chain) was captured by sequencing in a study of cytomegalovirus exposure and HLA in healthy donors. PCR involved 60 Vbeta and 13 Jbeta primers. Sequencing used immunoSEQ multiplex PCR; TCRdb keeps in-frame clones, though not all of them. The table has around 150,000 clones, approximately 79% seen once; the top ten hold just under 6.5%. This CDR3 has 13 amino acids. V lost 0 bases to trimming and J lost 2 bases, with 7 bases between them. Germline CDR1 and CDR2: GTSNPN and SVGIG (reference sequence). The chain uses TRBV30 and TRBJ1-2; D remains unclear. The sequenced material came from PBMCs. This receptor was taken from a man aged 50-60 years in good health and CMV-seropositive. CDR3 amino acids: CAWSVRGNYGYTF. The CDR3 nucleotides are TGTGCCTGGAGTGTCCGGGGAAACTATGGCTACACCTTC.